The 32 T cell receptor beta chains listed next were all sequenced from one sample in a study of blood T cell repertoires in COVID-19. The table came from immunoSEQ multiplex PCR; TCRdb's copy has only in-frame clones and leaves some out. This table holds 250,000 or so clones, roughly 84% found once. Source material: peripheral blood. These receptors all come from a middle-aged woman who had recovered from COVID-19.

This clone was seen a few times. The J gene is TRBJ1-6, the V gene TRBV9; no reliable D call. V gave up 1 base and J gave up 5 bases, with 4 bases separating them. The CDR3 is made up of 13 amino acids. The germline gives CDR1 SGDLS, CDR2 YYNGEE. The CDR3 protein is CASSVQNNSPLHF. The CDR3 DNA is TGTGCCAGCAGCGTACAGAATAATTCACCCCTCCACTTT.

CDR3: CASSPSGGSFNYGYTF. The CDR3 coding sequence is TGTGCCAGCAGCCCCTCGGGTGGGAGCTTCAACTATGGCTACACCTTC. This sequence joins TRBV3-1 (or the pseudogene TRBV3-2) and TRBJ1-2; D not certain. The CDR3 has 16 residues. CDR1 and CDR2 (germline): LGHDT, YNNKEL (reference sequence). Deletions cut 4 bases from V and 2 bases from J, with 17 bases between.

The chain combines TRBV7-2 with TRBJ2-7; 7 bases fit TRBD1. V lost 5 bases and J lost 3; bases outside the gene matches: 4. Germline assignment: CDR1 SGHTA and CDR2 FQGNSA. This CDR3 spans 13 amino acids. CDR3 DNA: TGTGCCAGCAGCCGACAGGGACGCTACGAGCAGTACTTC. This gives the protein CASSRQGRYEQYF.

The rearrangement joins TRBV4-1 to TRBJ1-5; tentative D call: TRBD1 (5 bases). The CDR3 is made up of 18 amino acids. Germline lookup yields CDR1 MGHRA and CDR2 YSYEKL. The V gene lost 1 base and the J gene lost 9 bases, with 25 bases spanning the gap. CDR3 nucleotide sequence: TGCGCCAGCAGCCAAGGGGGCCGGAGGAGGGGTGAGGATAGGCCCCAGCATTTT. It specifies CASSQGGRRRGEDRPQHF.

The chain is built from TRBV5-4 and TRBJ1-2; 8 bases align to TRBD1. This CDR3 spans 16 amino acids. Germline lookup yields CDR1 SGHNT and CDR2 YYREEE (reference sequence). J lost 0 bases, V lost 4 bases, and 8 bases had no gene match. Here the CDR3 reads CASSPPSGQANYGYTF. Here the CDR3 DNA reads TGTGCCAGCAGCCCCCCATCGGGACAGGCTAACTATGGCTACACCTTC. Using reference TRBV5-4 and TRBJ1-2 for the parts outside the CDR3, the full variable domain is ETGVTQSPTHLIKTRGQQVTLRCSSQSGHNTVSWYQQALGQGPQFIFQYYREEENGRGNFPPRFSGLQFPNYSSELNVNALELDDSALYLCASSPPSGQANYGYTFGSGTRLTVV.

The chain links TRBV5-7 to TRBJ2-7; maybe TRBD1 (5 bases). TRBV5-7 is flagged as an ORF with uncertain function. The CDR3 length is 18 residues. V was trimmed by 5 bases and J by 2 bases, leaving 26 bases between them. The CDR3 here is CASSLPTKGPPPPYEQYF. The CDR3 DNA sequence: TGTGCCAGCAGTCTCCCGACGAAGGGGCCCCCGCCCCCCTACGAGCAGTACTTC.

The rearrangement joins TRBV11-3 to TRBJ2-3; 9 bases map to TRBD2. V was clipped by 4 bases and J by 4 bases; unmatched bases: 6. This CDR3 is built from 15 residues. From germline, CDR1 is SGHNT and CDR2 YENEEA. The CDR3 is CASSSNGGGADTQYF. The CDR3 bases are TGTGCCAGCAGCTCTAACGGCGGGGGGGCAGATACGCAGTATTTT.

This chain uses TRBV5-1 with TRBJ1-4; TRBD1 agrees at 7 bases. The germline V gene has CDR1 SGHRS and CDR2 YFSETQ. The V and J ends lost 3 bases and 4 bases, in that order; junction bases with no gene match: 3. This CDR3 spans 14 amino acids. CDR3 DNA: TGCGCCAGCAGCTCCGGGACAGTTAATGAAAAACTGTTTTTT. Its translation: CASSSGTVNEKLFF. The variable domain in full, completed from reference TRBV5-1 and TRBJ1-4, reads KAGVTQTPRYLIKTRGQQVTLSCSPISGHRSVSWYQQTPGQGLQFLFEYFSETQRNKGNFPGRFSGRQFSNSRSEMNVSTLELGDSALYLCASSSGTVNEKLFFGSGTQLSVL.

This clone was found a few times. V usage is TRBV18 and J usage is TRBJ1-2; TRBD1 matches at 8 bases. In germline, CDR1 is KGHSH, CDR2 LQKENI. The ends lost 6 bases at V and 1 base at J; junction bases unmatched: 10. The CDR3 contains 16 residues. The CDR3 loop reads CASSSEGQGHNYGYTF. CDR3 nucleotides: TGTGCCAGCTCTTCCGAAGGACAGGGCCATAACTATGGCTACACCTTC.

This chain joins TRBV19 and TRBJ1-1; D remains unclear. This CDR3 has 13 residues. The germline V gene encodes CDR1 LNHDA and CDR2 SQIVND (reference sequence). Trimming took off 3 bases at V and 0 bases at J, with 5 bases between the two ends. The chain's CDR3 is CASSIRVNTEAFF. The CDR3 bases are TGTGCCAGTAGTATCCGCGTGAACACTGAAGCTTTCTTT.

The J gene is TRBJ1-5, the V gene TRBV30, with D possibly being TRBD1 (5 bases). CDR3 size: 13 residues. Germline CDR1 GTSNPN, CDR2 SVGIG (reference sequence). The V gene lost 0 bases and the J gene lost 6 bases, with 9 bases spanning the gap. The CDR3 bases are TGTGCCTGGAGTGTACAAGGGGCTCAGCCCCAGCATTTT. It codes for CAWSVQGAQPQHF.

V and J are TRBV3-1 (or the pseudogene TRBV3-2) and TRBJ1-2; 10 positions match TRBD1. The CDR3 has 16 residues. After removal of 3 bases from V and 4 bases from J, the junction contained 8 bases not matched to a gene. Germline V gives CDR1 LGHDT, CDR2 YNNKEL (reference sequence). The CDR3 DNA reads TGTGCCAGCAGCCAGGGGACAGGGGCAAGGATCTATGGCTACACCTTC. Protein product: CASSQGTGARIYGYTF.

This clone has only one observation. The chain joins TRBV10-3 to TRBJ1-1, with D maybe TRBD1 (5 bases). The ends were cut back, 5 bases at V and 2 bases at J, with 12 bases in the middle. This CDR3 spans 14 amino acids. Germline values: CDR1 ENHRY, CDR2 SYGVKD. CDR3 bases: TGTGCCATCAGTCCCCGGGACTATAACACTGAAGCTTTCTTT. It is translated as CAISPRDYNTEAFF.

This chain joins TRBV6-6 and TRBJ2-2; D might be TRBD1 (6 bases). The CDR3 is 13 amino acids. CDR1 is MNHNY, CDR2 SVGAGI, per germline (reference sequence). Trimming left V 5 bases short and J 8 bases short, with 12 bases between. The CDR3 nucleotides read TGTGCCAGCAGTCAACCCGACAGGGGGGAGCTGTTTTTT. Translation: CASSQPDRGELFF.

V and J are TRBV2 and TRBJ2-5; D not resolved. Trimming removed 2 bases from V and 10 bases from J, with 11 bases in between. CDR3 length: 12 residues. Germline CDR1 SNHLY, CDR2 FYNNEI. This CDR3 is CASSERSVIQYF. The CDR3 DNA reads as TGTGCCAGCAGTGAAAGGAGCGTGATCCAGTACTTC.

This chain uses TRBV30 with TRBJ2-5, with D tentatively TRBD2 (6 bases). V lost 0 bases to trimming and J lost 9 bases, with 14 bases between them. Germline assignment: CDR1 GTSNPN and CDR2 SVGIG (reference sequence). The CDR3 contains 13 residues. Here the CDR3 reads CAWSVQVGDSQYF. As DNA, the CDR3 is TGTGCCTGGAGTGTACAGGTTGGGGACTCCCAGTACTTC.

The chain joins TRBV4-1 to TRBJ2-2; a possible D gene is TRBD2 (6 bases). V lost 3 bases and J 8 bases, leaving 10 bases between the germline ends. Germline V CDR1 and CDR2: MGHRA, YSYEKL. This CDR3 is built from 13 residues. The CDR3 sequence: CASSQPGGGELFF. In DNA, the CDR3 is TGCGCCAGCAGCCAGCCCGGAGGGGGGGAGCTGTTTTTT.

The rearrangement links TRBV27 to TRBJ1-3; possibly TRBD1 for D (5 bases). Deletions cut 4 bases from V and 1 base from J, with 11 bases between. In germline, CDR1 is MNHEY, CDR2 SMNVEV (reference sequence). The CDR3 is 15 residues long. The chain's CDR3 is CASSSRVDSGNTIYF. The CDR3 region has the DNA TGTGCCAGCAGTTCCAGGGTAGATTCTGGAAACACCATATATTTT.

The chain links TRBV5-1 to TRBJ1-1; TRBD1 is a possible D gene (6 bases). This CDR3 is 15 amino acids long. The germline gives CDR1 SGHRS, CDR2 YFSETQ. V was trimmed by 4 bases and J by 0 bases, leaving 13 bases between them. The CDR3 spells CASSPFQGMNTEAFF. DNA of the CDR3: TGCGCCAGCAGCCCGTTTCAGGGGATGAACACTGAAGCTTTCTTT.

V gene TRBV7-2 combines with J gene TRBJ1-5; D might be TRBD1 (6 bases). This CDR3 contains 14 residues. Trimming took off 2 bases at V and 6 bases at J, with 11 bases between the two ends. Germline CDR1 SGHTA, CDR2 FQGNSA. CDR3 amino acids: CASSLPQGRQPQHF. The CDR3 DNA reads TGTGCCAGCAGCTTACCACAGGGACGTCAGCCCCAGCATTTT.

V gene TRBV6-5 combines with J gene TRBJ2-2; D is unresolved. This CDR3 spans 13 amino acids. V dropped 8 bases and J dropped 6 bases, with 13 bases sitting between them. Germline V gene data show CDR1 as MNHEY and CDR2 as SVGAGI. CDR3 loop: CASYRPDSGELFF. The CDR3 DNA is TGTGCCAGCTACCGACCAGACTCCGGGGAGCTGTTTTTT.

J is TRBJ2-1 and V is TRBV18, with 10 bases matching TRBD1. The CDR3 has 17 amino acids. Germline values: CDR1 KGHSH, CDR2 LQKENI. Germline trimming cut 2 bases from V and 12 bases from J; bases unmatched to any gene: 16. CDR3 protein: CASSPWSGTGVLGGQFF. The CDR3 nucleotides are TGTGCCAGCTCACCATGGAGCGGGACAGGGGTTCTCGGGGGGCAGTTCTTC.

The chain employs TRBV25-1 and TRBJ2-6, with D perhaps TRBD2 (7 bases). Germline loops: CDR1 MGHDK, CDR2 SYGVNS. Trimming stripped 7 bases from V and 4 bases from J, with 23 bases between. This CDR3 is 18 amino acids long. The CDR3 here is CASMGGGAGAGGANVLTF. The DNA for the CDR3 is TGTGCCAGCATGGGAGGCGGTGCGGGGGCGGGGGGGGCCAACGTCCTGACTTTC. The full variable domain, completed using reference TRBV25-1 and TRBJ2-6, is EADIYQTPRYLVIGTGKKITLECSQTMGHDKMYWYQQDPGMELHLIHYSYGVNSTEKGDLSSESTVSRIRTEHFPLTLESARPSHTSQYLCASMGGGAGAGGANVLTFGAGSRLTVL.

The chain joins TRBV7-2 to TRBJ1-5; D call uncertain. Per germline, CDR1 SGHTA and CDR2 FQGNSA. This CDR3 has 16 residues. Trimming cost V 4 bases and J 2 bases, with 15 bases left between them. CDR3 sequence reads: CASSSPGIRGNQPQHF. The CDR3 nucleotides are TGTGCCAGCAGCTCCCCGGGTATTAGAGGCAATCAGCCCCAGCATTTT.

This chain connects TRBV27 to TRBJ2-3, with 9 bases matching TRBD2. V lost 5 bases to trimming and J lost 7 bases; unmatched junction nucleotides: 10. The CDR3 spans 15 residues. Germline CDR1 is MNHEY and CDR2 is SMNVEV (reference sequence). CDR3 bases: TGTGCCAGCAGTCCGTTAGCGGGGGACGGGAATACGCAGTATTTT. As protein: CASSPLAGDGNTQYF.

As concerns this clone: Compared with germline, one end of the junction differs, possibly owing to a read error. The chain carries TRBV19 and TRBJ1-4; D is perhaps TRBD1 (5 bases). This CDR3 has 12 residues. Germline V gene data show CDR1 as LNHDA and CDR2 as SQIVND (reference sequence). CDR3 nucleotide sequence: TGTGCCAGTAGTATGGGGCGCAGGACACCTATATTT. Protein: CASSMGRRTPIF.

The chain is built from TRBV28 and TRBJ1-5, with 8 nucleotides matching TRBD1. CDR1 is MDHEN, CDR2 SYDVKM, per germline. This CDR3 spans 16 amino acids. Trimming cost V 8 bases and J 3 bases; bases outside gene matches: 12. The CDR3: CASSTTGTGINQPQHF. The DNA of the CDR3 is TGTGCCAGCTCTACCACCGGGACAGGCATCAATCAGCCCCAGCATTTT.

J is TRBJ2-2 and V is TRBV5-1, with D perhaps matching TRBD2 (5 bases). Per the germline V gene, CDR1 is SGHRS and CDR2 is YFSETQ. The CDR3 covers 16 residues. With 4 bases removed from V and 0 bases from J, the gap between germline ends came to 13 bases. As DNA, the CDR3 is TGCGCCAGCAGCCGGGGTACACCTGCGAACACCGGGGAGCTGTTTTTT. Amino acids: CASSRGTPANTGELFF.

CDR3 amino acids: CASSTTQSYGYTF. The CDR3 DNA reads TGTGCCAGCAGCACAACACAATCCTATGGCTACACCTTC. The chain joins TRBV28 to TRBJ1-2; no reliable D call. CDR3 length: 13 amino acids. V dropped 6 bases and J dropped 4 bases, with 12 bases sitting between them. Germline CDR1 MDHEN, CDR2 SYDVKM.

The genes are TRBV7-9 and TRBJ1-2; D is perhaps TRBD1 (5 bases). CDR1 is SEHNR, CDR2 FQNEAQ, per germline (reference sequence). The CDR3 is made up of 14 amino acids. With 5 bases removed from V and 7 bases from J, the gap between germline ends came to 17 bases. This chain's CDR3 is CASSPQKGLGGYTF. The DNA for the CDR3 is TGTGCCAGCAGCCCCCAAAAGGGGCTGGGTGGCTACACCTTC.

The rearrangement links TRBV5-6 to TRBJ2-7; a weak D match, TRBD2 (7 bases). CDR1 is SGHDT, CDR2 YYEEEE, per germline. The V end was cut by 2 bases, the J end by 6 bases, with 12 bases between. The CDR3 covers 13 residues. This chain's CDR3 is CASSLGGGREQYF. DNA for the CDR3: TGTGCCAGCAGCTTAGGGGGGGGCCGCGAGCAGTACTTC.

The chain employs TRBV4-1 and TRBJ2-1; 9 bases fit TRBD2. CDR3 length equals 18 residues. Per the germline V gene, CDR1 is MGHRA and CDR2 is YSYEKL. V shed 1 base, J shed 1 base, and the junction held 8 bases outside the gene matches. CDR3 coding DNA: TGCGCCAGCAGCCAAGGCCCTAGCGGGGCCATTTCCTACAATGAGCAGTTCTTC. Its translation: CASSQGPSGAISYNEQFF.